This TCR beta chain was recorded in a study of blood T cell repertoires in COVID-19 (dated by TCRdb to the early 2020s). Context from the whole study: Samples from collaborators originated in the United States, Italy and Spain and spanned both the acute and convalescent phases of COVID-19. Deeply sampled blood TCRbeta repertoires from subjects exposed to, actively infected with, or recovered from COVID-19 were included in the dataset. A freely available public database, intended as a resource for researchers studying the immune response to SARS-CoV-2, is where the repertoires were released. The samples were drawn from two sources: the first 160 participants of the ongoing ImmuneRACE study, and 950 to 1,500 subjects contributed by 6 global collaborators. The sample metadata nearly always contained a de-identified subject ID, COVID-19 status, age in years and sex. Where available, HLA class I and class II types were obtained from metadata supplied by the sample provider rather than from assay-based typing. The prospective study material was composed of cDNA or gDNA derived from T cells, B-cell-depleted T cells, or PBMCs.

The immunoSEQ Assay, a bias-controlled multiplex PCR, was used to amplify TCRbeta CDR3 regions from genomic DNA. For the original study's pipeline: The number of nucleated cells in each sample was estimated by amplification of reference gene primers within the assay. To quantify the absolute abundance of each unique TCRbeta CDR3 rearrangement, sequence reads were collapsed and filtered. For each sample, productive Simpson clonality was calculated by taking the square root of Simpson's diversity index across productive rearrangements. Imported from immuneACCESS, the table was reduced by TCRdb to in-frame sequences with V and J called. These copies leave out some clones; in studies compared against another copy, an unresolved V gene accounts for under half, and the cause of the remainder is not known. From that table come the V and J calls and clone size; the DNA was used to work out D and trimming. Across this sample there are around 250,000 clones, with around 87% seen only once. Clones ranked in the top ten supply around 7.3% of the sample.

Whole blood was collected in K2EDTA tubes by collaborating institutions according to the institutions' own protocols. For TCRbeta analysis, collaborator samples were shipped as frozen whole blood, as isolated PBMCs, or as DNA extracted from either sample type. The CDR3 covers 14 residues, taking in both the cysteine and the phenylalanine. Only the CDR3 portion is preserved as DNA: 42 bases, with reading frame beginning at the first base. The germline V end is reduced by 5 bases and the J end by 4 bases; junction bases left unmatched: 4. The germline V gene supplies CDR1 SQVTM and CDR2 ANQGSEA. Broader findings and caveats from the paper: Clinical and demographic metadata were provided uncurated, with the amount varying by source and participant.

As for this clone: Its antigen remains unidentified. No clone much larger than this one lies a single base away; base qualities are absent.

The material sequenced was peripheral blood. The chain is made from TRBV29-1 and TRBJ2-1; TRBD2 lines up with 11 middle nucleotides. The TCR originated in a woman between 65 and 79 years old with active or convalescent COVID-19. The nucleotide sequence is given as TGCAGCGTTCGAATAGCGGGGGGGTACAATGAGCAGTTCTTC. It is translated as CSVRIAGGYNEQFF.